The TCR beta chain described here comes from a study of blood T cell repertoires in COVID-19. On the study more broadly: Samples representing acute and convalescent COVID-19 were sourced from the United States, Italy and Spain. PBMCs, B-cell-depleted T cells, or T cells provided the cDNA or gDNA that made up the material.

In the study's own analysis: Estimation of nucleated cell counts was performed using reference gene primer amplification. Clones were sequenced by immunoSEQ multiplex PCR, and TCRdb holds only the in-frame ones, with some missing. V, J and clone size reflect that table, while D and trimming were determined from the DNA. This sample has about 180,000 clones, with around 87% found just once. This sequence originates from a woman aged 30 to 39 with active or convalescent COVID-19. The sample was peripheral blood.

Written as DNA, the CDR3 is TGTGCCAGCAGTTGGACACTCCCGAACACTGAAGCTTTCTTT. Residues: CASSWTLPNTEAFF. The gene calls are TRBV2 and TRBJ1-1, with a tentative D call TRBD1 (5 bases). Trimming removed 5 bases from V and 1 base from J, with 11 bases in between. Looked up from germline, CDR1 is SNHLY and CDR2 is FYNNEI. The CDR3 extends over 14 amino acids.